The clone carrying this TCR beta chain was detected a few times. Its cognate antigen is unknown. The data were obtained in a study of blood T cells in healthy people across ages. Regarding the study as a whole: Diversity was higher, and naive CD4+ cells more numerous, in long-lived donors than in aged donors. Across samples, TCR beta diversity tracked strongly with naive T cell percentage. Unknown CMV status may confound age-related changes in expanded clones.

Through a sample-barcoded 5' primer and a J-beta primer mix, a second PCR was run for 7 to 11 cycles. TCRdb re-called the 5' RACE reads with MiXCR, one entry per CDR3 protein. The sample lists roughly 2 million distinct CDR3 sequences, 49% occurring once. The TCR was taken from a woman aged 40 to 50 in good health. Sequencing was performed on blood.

This chain's CDR3 is CASSQAGGRNEQYF. The CDR3 bases are TGTGCCAGCAGCCAAGCGGGGGGGAGAAACGAGCAGTACTTC. The rearrangement joins TRBV4-2 to TRBJ2-7, with TRBD2 matching 8 bases. With V trimmed by 1 base and J by 5 bases, 4 bases remained unmatched. The germline V gene has CDR1 LGHNA and CDR2 YNFKEQ. The CDR3 sequence is 14 residues long.